The present TCR beta chain was sequenced within a study of cytomegalovirus exposure and HLA in healthy donors. The CDR3 extends over 14 amino acids. The V end lost 0 bases, the J end lost 4 bases, and 10 bases lay between the germline ends. CDR1 SGHNT and CDR2 YYREEE come from the germline V gene (reference sequence). Only in-frame clones appear in the TCRdb table, and some are missing; sequencing was by immunoSEQ multiplex PCR. Here the sample spans 220,000 or so clones, approximately 88% being singletons. This receptor was taken from a woman aged 25 to 39 in good health and CMV-seropositive. The sequenced sample was PBMCs. The V and J genes are TRBV5-4 and TRBJ1-2; D remains unclear. CDR3 DNA: TGTGCCAGCAGCTTGGTCGCAGGCACCTATGGCTACACCTTC. Translation gives CASSLVAGTYGYTF.